This TCR beta chain was identified during a study of CD8 T cells in ankylosing spondylitis. Germline V gene data show CDR1 as SGHRS and CDR2 as YFSETQ. The CDR3 has 15 amino acids. Losses at the gene ends were 2 bases for V and 0 bases for J; bases not matched to a gene: 1. There are many counts of this clonotype. The antigen remains undetermined. Findings of the study overall: Earlier work had already found some motif variants in reactive arthritis synovial fluid and blood. The authors reported significant enrichment of disease-linked clones in matched ankylosing spondylitis synovial fluid. Disease-linked clones proved CD8+ and comparatively uncommon in peripheral blood.

Construction of TCR beta libraries was performed using quantitative 5'-RACE with molecular barcodes. TCRdb recomputed calls from the 5' RACE reads with MiXCR, one row per CDR3 protein. The profile covers roughly 250,000 distinct CDR3 sequences, with more than 9% appearing a single time and around 3% taken by the ten largest. Sequenced input: blood, either unsorted or a sorted T cell fraction (not recorded which). V is TRBV5-1 and J is TRBJ1-4; 7 bases align to TRBD1. The source of this sequence is a male donor with ankylosing spondylitis or in good health (not recorded which). The CDR3 here is CASSFGTATNEKLFF. The CDR3 nucleotides are TGCGCCAGCAGCTTTGGGACAGCAACTAATGAAAAACTGTTTTTT.